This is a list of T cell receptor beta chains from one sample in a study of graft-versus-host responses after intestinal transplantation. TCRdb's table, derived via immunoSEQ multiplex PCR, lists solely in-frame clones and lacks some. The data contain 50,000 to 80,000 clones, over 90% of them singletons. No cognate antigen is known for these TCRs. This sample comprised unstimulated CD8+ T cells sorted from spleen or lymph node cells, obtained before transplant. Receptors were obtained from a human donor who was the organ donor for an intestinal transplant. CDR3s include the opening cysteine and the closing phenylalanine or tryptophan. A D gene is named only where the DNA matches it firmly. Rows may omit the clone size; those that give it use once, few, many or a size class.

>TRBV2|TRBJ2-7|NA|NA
CASSESRESSYEQYF
TGTGCCAGCAGTGAATCTCGCGAAAGCTCCTACGAGCAGTACTTC
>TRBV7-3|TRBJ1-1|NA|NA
CASSSQGGWGTEAFF
TGTGCCAGCAGCTCTCAGGGAGGGTGGGGCACTGAAGCTTTCTTT
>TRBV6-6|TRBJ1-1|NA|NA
CASGPQGNTEAFF
TGTGCCAGCGGACCCCAGGGAAACACTGAAGCTTTCTTT
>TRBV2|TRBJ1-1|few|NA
CAITDEAFF
TGTGCTATCACAGATGAAGCTTTCTTT
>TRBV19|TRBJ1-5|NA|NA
CASSLYKSNQPQHF
TGTGCCAGTAGTCTTTACAAAAGCAATCAGCCCCAGCATTTT
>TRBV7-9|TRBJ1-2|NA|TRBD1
CASSLVGTGGYGYTF
TGTGCCAGCAGCTTAGTTGGCACAGGGGGCTATGGCTACACCTTC
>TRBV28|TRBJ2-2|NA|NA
CASQTPPDTGELFF
TGTGCCAGTCAGACTCCCCCGGACACCGGGGAGCTGTTTTTT
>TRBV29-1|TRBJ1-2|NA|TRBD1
CSVRQGDHWDYTF
TGCAGCGTTCGACAGGGGGACCATTGGGACTACACCTTC
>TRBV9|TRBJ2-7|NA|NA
CASSVTGLSSYEQYF
TGTGCCAGCAGCGTTACAGGGCTCAGCTCCTACGAGCAGTACTTC
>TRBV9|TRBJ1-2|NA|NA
CASSVSIEGYGYTF
TGTGCCAGCAGCGTATCGATAGAGGGCTATGGCTACACCTTC
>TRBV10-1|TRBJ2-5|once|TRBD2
CASSDPLAGEGETQYF
TGCGCCAGCAGTGATCCTTTAGCGGGAGAGGGGGAGACCCAGTACTTC
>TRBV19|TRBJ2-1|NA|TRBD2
CASSMTSGRDNEQFF
TGTGCCAGTAGTATGACTAGCGGGAGGGATAATGAGCAGTTCTTC
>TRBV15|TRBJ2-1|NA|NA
CATSRDERNPYNEQFF
TGTGCCACCAGCAGAGATGAGCGGAATCCCTACAATGAGCAGTTCTTC
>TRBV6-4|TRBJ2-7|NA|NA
CASSDGPIRGLRVLGPYEQYF
TGTGCCAGCAGTGACGGGCCCATTCGCGGACTCCGGGTCTTAGGTCCCTACGAGCAGTACTTC
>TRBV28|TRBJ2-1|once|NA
CASTPSQVEEQFF
TGTGCCAGCACCCCTTCACAAGTTGAAGAGCAGTTCTTC
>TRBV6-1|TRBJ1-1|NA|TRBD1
CASSESAGGLTEAFF
TGTGCCAGCAGTGAATCGGCAGGGGGCTTGACTGAAGCTTTCTTT
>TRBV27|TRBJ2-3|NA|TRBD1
CASPRRDRGPDTQYF
TGTGCCAGCCCCCGTAGGGACAGGGGTCCAGATACGCAGTATTTT
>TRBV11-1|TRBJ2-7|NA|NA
CASSPRGYEQYF
TGTGCCAGCAGCCCCAGGGGCTACGAGCAGTACTTC
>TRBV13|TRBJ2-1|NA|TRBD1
CASSPGGQYNEQFF
TGTGCCAGCAGCCCAGGGGGCCAGTACAATGAGCAGTTCTTC
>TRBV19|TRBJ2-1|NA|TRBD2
CASTLAGGPKNEQFF
TGTGCCAGTACCCTAGCGGGAGGGCCCAAGAATGAGCAGTTCTTC
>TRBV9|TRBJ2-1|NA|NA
CASSGSGIYNEQFF
TGTGCCAGCAGCGGATCCGGGATCTACAATGAGCAGTTCTTC
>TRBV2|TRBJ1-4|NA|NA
CASEDRKTNEKLFF
TGTGCCAGCGAAGACAGGAAGACTAATGAAAAACTGTTTTTT
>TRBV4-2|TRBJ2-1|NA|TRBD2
CASSQTSGGNNEQFF
TGTGCCAGCAGCCAAACTAGCGGGGGTAACAATGAGCAGTTCTTC
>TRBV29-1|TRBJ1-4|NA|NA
CSVDEGSGDNEKLFF
TGCAGCGTTGACGAAGGGTCAGGGGATAATGAAAAACTGTTTTTT
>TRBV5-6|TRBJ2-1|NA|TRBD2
CASSLSGRAGEQFF
TGTGCCAGCAGCCTGAGCGGGAGGGCCGGTGAGCAGTTCTTC
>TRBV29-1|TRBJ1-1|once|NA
CGATANTEAFF
TGCGGGGCGACCGCAAACACTGAAGCTTTCTTT
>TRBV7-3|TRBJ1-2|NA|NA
CASSLNAGESNYGYTF
TGTGCCAGCAGCTTAAACGCAGGGGAGAGTAACTATGGCTACACCTTC
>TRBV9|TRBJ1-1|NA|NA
CASSLGGQGSNEAFF
TGTGCCAGCAGCTTGGGGGGGCAGGGCTCGAATGAAGCTTTCTTT
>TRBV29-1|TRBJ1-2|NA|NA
CSVPVLAPNYGYTF
TGCAGCGTGCCCGTCTTGGCCCCTAACTATGGCTACACCTTC
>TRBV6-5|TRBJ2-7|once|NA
CASWSTGDTYYEQYF
TGTGCCAGCTGGAGCACCGGGGATACTTACTACGAGCAGTACTTC
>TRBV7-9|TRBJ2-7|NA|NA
CASSLVSGGRGYEQYF
TGTGCCAGCAGCTTAGTATCTGGAGGCAGGGGCTACGAGCAGTACTTC
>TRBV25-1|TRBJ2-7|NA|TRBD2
CASSLKGLAATLEQYF
TGTGCCAGCAGTCTAAAGGGACTAGCGGCGACCCTCGAGCAGTACTTC
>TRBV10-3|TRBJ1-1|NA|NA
CAISAKLGREVEAFF
TGTGCCATCAGTGCGAAACTAGGAAGGGAGGTTGAAGCTTTCTTT
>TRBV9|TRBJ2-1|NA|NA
CASSPGQVLLAADNEQFF
TGTGCCAGCAGCCCCGGACAGGTTCTCTTAGCGGCCGACAATGAGCAGTTCTTC